The present TCR beta chain was sequenced within a study of T cells in localized non-small cell lung cancer. Study-wide results and limits: Compared with tumor, uninvolved adjacent lung displayed greater T cell clonality, ranking highest overall. Because only a single region of the tumor was sequenced, heterogeneity remains possible.

Of note for this clone: What it recognizes is unknown.

Profiling relied on immunoSEQ multiplex PCR, and the TCRdb table lists in-frame clones only, not all of them. The sample has 20,000 to 30,000 clones, about 86% seen once. This CDR3 is 16 amino acids long. Germline lookup yields CDR1 SGHRS and CDR2 YFSETQ. The trim removed 4 bases at V and 2 bases at J, leaving 10 bases unmatched. The chain links TRBV5-1 to TRBJ2-7, with 9 positions matching TRBD1. The material was peripheral blood, obtained before any cancer treatment. The TCR originated in a female donor over 55 with stage I lung adenocarcinoma. The CDR3 nucleotides are TGCGCCAGCAGCGTGTCGGGGGACAGGGCTACCTACGAGCAGTACTTC. It yields the protein CASSVSGDRATYEQYF.